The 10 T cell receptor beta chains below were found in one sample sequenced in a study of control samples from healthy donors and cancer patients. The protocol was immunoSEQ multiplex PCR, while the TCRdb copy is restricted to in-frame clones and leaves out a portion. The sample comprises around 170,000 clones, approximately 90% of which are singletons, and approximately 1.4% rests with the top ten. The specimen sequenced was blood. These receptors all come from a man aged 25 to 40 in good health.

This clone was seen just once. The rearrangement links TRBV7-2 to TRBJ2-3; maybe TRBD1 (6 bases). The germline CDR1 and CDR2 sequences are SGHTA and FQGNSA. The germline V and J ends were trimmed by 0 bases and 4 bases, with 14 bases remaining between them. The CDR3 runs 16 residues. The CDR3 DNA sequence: TGTGCCAGCAGCTTAGCGAAGGGGGTTCGTCCAGATACGCAGTATTTT. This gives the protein CASSLAKGVRPDTQYF.

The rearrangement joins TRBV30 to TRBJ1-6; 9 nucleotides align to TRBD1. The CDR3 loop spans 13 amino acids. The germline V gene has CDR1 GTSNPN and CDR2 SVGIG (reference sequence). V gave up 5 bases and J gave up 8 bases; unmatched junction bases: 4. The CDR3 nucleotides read TGTGCCTGGCGGGACAGGGATGATTCACCCCTCCACTTT. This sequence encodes CAWRDRDDSPLHF.

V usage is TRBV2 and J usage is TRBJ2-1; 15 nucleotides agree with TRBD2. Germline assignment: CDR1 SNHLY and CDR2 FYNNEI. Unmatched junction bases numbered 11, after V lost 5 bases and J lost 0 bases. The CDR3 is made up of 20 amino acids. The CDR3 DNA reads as TGTGCCAGCAGTACCCCCGGGACTAGCGGGAGGAAGAGCTCCTACAATGAGCAGTTCTTC. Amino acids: CASSTPGTSGRKSSYNEQFF.

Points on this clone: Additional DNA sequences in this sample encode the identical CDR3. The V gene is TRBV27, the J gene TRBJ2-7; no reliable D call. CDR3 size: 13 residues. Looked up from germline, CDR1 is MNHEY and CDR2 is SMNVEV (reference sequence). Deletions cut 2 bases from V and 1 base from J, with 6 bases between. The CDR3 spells CASSLKASYEQYF. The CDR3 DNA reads TGTGCCAGCAGTTTAAAAGCGTCCTACGAGCAGTACTTC.

CDR3 bases: TGTGCCAGCAGCTTGTATGGCAGTTCTCACGAGCAGTACTTC. It codes for CASSLYGSSHEQYF. The chain links TRBV5-6 to TRBJ2-7, with D unclear. Trimming left V 1 base short and J 5 bases short, with 13 bases between. Germline CDR1 and CDR2: SGHDT and YYEEEE. This CDR3 is 14 amino acids long.

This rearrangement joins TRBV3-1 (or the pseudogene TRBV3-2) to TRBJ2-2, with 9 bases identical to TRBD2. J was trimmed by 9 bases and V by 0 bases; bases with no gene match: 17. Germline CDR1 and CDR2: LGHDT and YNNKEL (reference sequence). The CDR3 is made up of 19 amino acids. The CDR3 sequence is CASSQDLRTRAGGPWELFF. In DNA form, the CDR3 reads TGTGCCAGCAGCCAAGATCTACGTACTAGGGCGGGAGGGCCTTGGGAGCTGTTTTTT.

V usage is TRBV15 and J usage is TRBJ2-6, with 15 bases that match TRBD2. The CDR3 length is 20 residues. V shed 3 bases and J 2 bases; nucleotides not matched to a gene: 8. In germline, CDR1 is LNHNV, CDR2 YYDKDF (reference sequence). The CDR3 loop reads CATSRPIGLAGGPGANVLTF. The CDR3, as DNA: TGTGCCACCAGCAGGCCCATCGGACTAGCGGGGGGGCCTGGGGCCAACGTCCTGACTTTC.

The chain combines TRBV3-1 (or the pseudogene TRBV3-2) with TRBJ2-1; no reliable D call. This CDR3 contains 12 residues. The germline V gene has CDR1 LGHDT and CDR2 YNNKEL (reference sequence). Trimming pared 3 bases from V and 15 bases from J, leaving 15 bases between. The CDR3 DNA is TGTGCCAGCAGCCAGCAAAAAGGTGCCCCGTTCTTC. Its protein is CASSQQKGAPFF.

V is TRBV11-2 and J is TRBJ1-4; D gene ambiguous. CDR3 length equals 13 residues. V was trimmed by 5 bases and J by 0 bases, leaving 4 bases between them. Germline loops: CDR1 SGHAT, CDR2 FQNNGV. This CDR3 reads CASSPSTNEKLFF. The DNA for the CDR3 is TGTGCCAGCAGCCCCTCAACTAATGAAAAACTGTTTTTT.

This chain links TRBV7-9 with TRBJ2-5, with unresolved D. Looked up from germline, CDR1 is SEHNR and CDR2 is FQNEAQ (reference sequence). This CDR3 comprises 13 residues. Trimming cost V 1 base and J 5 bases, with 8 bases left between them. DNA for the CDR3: TGTGCCAGCAGCTTAGACTGGGCGGAGACCCAGTACTTC. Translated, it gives CASSLDWAETQYF.